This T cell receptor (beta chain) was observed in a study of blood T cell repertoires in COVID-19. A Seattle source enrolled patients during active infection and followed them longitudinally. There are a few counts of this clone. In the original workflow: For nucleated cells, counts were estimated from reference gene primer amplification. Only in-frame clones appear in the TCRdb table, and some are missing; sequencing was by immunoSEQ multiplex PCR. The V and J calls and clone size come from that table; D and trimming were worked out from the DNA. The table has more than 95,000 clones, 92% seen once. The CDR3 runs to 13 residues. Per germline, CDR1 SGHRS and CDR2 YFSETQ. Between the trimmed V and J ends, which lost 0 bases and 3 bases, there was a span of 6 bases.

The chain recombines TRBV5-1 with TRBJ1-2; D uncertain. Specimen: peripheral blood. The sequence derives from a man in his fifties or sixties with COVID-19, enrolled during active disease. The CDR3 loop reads CASSLGEDYGYTF. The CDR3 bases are TGCGCCAGCAGCTTGGGGGAGGACTATGGCTACACCTTC.